This T cell receptor beta chain originates from a study of cytotoxic CD8 clonotypes in ibrutinib-treated CLL (dated by TCRdb to the early 2020s). Concerning the study at large: In this cohort, around 15 patients were treatment-naive and fewer than 13 were relapsed/refractory, while about 17 had unmutated IGHV. Longitudinal samples were obtainable from about 30% of the roughly 86 participants in the trial. Samples at response were collected after a median of 12 months of treatment, with a range of roughly 6 to 40 months. Patients were still on ibrutinib when every remission and progressive disease sample was collected. Partial responses were observed in roughly 25 patients and complete responses in 2; after a median follow-up of 68 months, remission was maintained in roughly 15 patients and progression was observed in approximately twelve. Samples averaged approximately 260,000 productive templates and around 91,000 productive rearrangements. Cryopreserved peripheral blood mononuclear cells were obtained before treatment, at response, and at either sustained remission or disease progression. The paper's findings and limits, for the study overall: Sampling times were not matched between patients in sustained remission and patients whose disease was progressing, and lymph node repertoires were not examined. Clonality increased at ibrutinib response, stayed stable in sustained remission, and fell back toward baseline at progression. Baseline clonality was found to be higher than that of age-matched healthy donors and was strongly correlated with circulating CD8+ T-cell counts. Public clonotypes were rare and either shrank or stayed stable during treatment, and the rise in clonality at ibrutinib response reflected expansion of private clonotypes.

A remark on this clone: Which antigen it targets is not known. No base quality values were provided; no much bigger clone lies one nucleotide off.

Each clonotype received, on average, 10x coverage in deep resolution sequencing performed on a MiSeq, where the target depth lay between 1 in 1 million and 1 in 200,000 T cells. The immunoSEQ hsTCRB Kit was used to generate TCR beta libraries. The original methods were these. ImmunoSEQ Data Assistant and ImmunoSEQ Analyzer were used for data analysis, and V, D and J genes were assigned according to IMGT definitions. Clonality, with values ranging from 0 to 1, was calculated as one minus the normalized Shannon entropy of productive rearrangement frequencies. Only overrepresented clonotypes making up at least 0.05% of the repertoire of each patient were included in the public clonotype analysis. About a dozen age-matched healthy donor repertoires from immuneACCESS served as clonality controls. TCRdb obtained this table from immuneACCESS and retained in-frame rearrangements with V and J assigned. These tables miss some clones; where compared with another copy, unresolved V genes account for less than half of the shortfall, and the remainder is unexplained. V and J calls and clone size are those listed in that table; D and trimming were worked out from the DNA. For this sample there are 140,000 to 150,000 clones; about 78% appear just once. The ten largest clones add up to 4.5% to 6% of the sample.

From its cysteine to its phenylalanine, the CDR3 spans 14 amino acids. Only the CDR3 region is kept as DNA, spanning 42 bases read in frame from base 1. The germline V gene provides CDR1 SGHRS and CDR2 YFSETQ. V loses 2 bases of germline sequence and J loses 5 bases, and the interval between the two ends is 14 bases. Per the publication, the time point label means: approximately 25 months on ibrutinib. For TCR beta library preparation, about 1.8 micrograms of genomic DNA were isolated from cryopreserved PBMCs. Longitudinal blood samples from CLL patients on ibrutinib monotherapy were analyzed using high-throughput TCR beta sequencing. The patients were enrolled in a single-center, open-label phase 2 trial of ibrutinib monotherapy.

This chain joins TRBV5-1 to TRBJ2-7; the D assignment is uncertain and may be TRBD1 or TRBD2, with 5 bases supporting each. The sample here was PBMCs, taken after 24 months of ibrutinib treatment. The receptor was isolated from a human donor with chronic lymphocytic leukemia. The sequence in DNA is TGCGCCAGCAGCTTCCGGCCGTTGGGGGACGAGCAGTACTTC. Its coded protein is CASSFRPLGDEQYF.